What follows are 27 T cell receptor beta chains derived from one specimen sequenced in a study of T-cell reconstitution after alpha-beta-depleted transplantation in children. Unique molecular identifiers were used in preparing the TCRbeta library. TCRdb processed the PCR reads anew with MiXCR; each CDR3 protein has one entry. Seen here are about 500,000 distinct CDR3 sequences, around 10% observed once, and the top ten hold approximately 15%. The sequenced sample was PBMCs, mostly from graft donor cells, obtained 180 days after TCRalphabeta/CD19-depleted stem cell transplant. These receptors were taken from a female patient aged 2 to 10 who had a stem cell transplant for aplastic anemia, so the T cells may come from the graft donor.

This clonotype was counted between two and nine times. V gene TRBV20-1 combines with J gene TRBJ2-7; TRBD1 aligns across 7 bases. Germline V lookup: CDR1 DFQATT, CDR2 SNEGSKA (reference sequence). The V and J ends lost 2 bases and 2 bases, in that order; junction bases with no gene match: 12. The CDR3 runs to 16 residues. In DNA form, the CDR3 reads TGCAGTGCTAGACCTTACAACGACAGGGCCGCCTACGAGCAGTACTTC. Translation: CSARPYNDRAAYEQYF.

This clonotype has a handful of counts. V usage is TRBV11-2 and J usage is TRBJ2-3; TRBD1 or TRBD2 may be the D gene (5 bases each). Germline loops: CDR1 SGHAT, CDR2 FQNNGV. The ends were cut back, 1 base at V and 6 bases at J, with 23 bases in the middle. The CDR3 spans 18 residues. The CDR3 DNA reads TGTGCCAGCAGCTTAGGGTTGGTGGGGGATACTTGGTCGGATACGCAGTATTTT. Protein product: CASSLGLVGDTWSDTQYF. The whole variable domain, remainder taken from reference TRBV11-2 and TRBJ2-3, is EAGVAQSPRYKIIEKRQSVAFWCNPISGHATLYWYQQILGQGPKLLIQFQNNGVVDDSQLPKDRFSAERLKGVDSTLKIQPAKLEDSAVYLCASSLGLVGDTWSDTQYFGPGTRLTVL.

This clonotype has a handful of counts. This rearrangement joins TRBV5-6 to TRBJ1-5; D unresolved. Between the trimmed V and J ends, which lost 4 bases and 0 bases, there was a span of 8 bases. CDR1 is SGHDT and CDR2 is YYEEEE in the germline V gene. The CDR3 covers 14 residues. The CDR3 DNA is TGTGCCAGCAGCCCGGGAATTAGCAATCAGCCCCAGCATTTT. It specifies CASSPGISNQPQHF.

The chain employs TRBV5-5 and TRBJ2-1, with D maybe TRBD2 (7 bases). The CDR3 contains 14 residues. Germline CDR1 and CDR2: SGHKS and YYEKEE (reference sequence). With 0 bases removed from V and 6 bases from J, the gap between germline ends came to 10 bases. The chain's CDR3 is CASSLGGGANEQFF. The CDR3 DNA reads TGTGCCAGCAGCTTGGGAGGGGGGGCCAATGAGCAGTTCTTC.

This clonotype was detected a few times. The chain combines TRBV4-3 with TRBJ2-1, with 13 bases lining up with TRBD2. V trimming: 5 bases; J trimming: 4 bases; junction bases outside the gene matches: 8. The CDR3 loop spans 17 amino acids. CDR1 is LGHNA, CDR2 YSLEER, per germline. As DNA, the CDR3 is TGCGCCAGCAGCTCCCGAACTAGCGGGAGGGTTTACAATGAGCAGTTCTTC. It specifies CASSSRTSGRVYNEQFF.

This clonotype was counted only a few times. This chain connects TRBV28 to TRBJ2-1; 7 bases are shared with TRBD2. V gave up 5 bases and J gave up 4 bases; unmatched junction bases: 5. The CDR3 runs to 14 residues. CDR1 is MDHEN, CDR2 SYDVKM, per germline. The CDR3 DNA reads as TGTGCCAGCAGTCAAGCGGGGACTTACAATGAGCAGTTCTTC. Translating it yields CASSQAGTYNEQFF.

This chain links TRBV5-1 with TRBJ2-1; 10 nucleotides agree with TRBD2. This CDR3 comprises 18 residues. CDR1 and CDR2 from the germline V gene are SGHRS and YFSETQ. V gave up 0 bases and J gave up 6 bases; unmatched junction bases: 12. The CDR3 reads CASSLAFNGAGGGNEQFF. Here the CDR3 DNA reads TGCGCCAGCAGCTTGGCCTTCAACGGAGCGGGAGGGGGCAATGAGCAGTTCTTC.

V gene TRBV3-1 combines with J gene TRBJ2-5; 12 bases align to TRBD2. This CDR3 has 14 residues. The V gene end was trimmed by 4 bases and the J gene end by 7 bases; junction bases not matched to a gene: 4. From germline, CDR1 is LGHDT and CDR2 YNNKEL (reference sequence). The CDR3 here is CASSPPGLAGTQYF. Written as DNA, the CDR3 is TGTGCCAGCAGCCCCCCGGGACTAGCGGGGACCCAGTACTTC.

This chain uses TRBV6-1 with TRBJ1-1, with unresolved D. CDR1 MNHNS and CDR2 SASEGT come from the germline V gene. The V gene lost 7 bases and the J gene lost 3 bases, with 24 bases spanning the gap. The CDR3 consists of 17 residues. CDR3 region: CASTPGPVGVGYTEAFF. The CDR3 DNA follows: TGTGCCAGCACTCCCGGGCCCGTCGGAGTAGGGTACACTGAAGCTTTCTTT.

There are a few counts of this clonotype. This sequence joins TRBV4-3 and TRBJ2-3, with a possible D match to TRBD2 (9 bases). The germline V gene has CDR1 LGHNA and CDR2 YSLEER. The CDR3 has 19 amino acids. V shed 0 bases and J shed 4 bases, with 23 bases lying between them. The CDR3 sequence is CASSQDRASGTGSADTQYF. The CDR3 nucleotides are TGCGCCAGCAGCCAAGATCGAGCTAGCGGGACAGGTTCGGCAGATACGCAGTATTTT.

There are many counts of this clonotype. The V call is TRBV7-9, the J call TRBJ2-1, with TRBD2 matching over 8 bases. This CDR3 region has 16 residues. Per the germline V gene, CDR1 is SEHNR and CDR2 is FQNEAQ (reference sequence). J was trimmed by 1 base and V by 6 bases; bases with no gene match: 8. CDR3 loop: CASSPTQRESYNEQFF. DNA for the CDR3: TGTGCCAGCAGTCCTACCCAGCGGGAGTCCTACAATGAGCAGTTCTTC.

The rearrangement links TRBV27 to TRBJ2-7; the D gene could be TRBD1 or TRBD2 (6 bases each). V lost 4 bases, J lost 7 bases, and 14 bases lay in between. The CDR3 totals 13 residues. The V gene's germline CDR1 is MNHEY and CDR2 SMNVEV (reference sequence). CDR3 protein: CASSSSGADEQYV. CDR3 nucleotide sequence: TGTGCCAGCAGTTCCTCGGGGGCGGATGAGCAGTACGTC.

This clonotype was picked up a small number of times. This chain connects TRBV27 to TRBJ2-7; no definite D call. The CDR3 length is 15 residues. CDR1 MNHEY and CDR2 SMNVEV come from the germline V gene (reference sequence). V was pared by 0 bases and J by 3 bases, with 12 bases between. CDR3 nucleotide sequence: TGTGCCAGCAGTTTATCCTACAACGCACACTACGAGCAGTACGTC. Its protein product is CASSLSYNAHYEQYV.

The chain uses TRBV5-1 and TRBJ2-7; D gene unclear. The CDR3 runs to 13 residues. V gave up 0 bases and J gave up 6 bases, with 10 bases separating them. Germline loops: CDR1 SGHRS, CDR2 YFSETQ. The CDR3 DNA reads TGCGCCAGCAGCTTGGTGGGTAAGGGCGAGCAGTACGTC. It specifies CASSLVGKGEQYV.

This clonotype was observed many times. One end of the junction does not line up with germline, which may come from a read error. This sequence joins TRBV5-1 and TRBJ2-5; D possibly uses TRBD1 or TRBD2 (6 bases each). Germline loops: CDR1 SGHRS, CDR2 YFSETQ. This CDR3 region has 15 residues. The CDR3 nucleotides are TGCGCCAGCAGTTTGGAGGGACAATTTCAAGAGACCCAGTACTTC. Amino acid sequence: CASSLEGQFQETQYF.

This clonotype has a count of ten or more. The V and J genes are TRBV7-9 and TRBJ1-1; 7 nucleotides line up with TRBD1. The CDR3 runs to 12 residues. The J segment lost 8 bases and the V segment lost 5 bases, leaving 5 bases of the junction unmatched. Germline V gives CDR1 SEHNR, CDR2 FQNEAQ (reference sequence). The CDR3 loop reads CASSPGGQEAFF. The CDR3 bases are TGTGCCAGCAGCCCAGGGGGACAGGAAGCTTTCTTT.

J is TRBJ1-1 and V is TRBV11-2; possibly TRBD1 for D (5 bases). CDR3 length: 15 residues. With 5 bases removed from V and 3 bases from J, the gap between germline ends came to 16 bases. Germline CDR1 and CDR2: SGHAT and FQNNGV. CDR3 DNA sequence: TGTGCCAGCAGCCCTAGAGGGATGGGGGACACTGAAGCTTTCTTT. Amino acid sequence: CASSPRGMGDTEAFF. Full variable domain (remainder filled in from reference TRBV11-2 and TRBJ1-1): EAGVAQSPRYKIIEKRQSVAFWCNPISGHATLYWYQQILGQGPKLLIQFQNNGVVDDSQLPKDRFSAERLKGVDSTLKIQPAKLEDSAVYLCASSPRGMGDTEAFFGQGTRLTVV.

This clonotype was seen a few times. The chain combines TRBV7-2 with TRBJ2-3; the D is unclear. Germline CDR1 and CDR2: SGHTA and FQGNSA. This CDR3 is built from 13 residues. V dropped 5 bases and J dropped 6 bases, with 12 bases sitting between them. CDR3 in amino acids: CASSIQEGDTQYF. The DNA of the CDR3 is TGTGCCAGCAGCATTCAGGAAGGGGATACGCAGTATTTT. The variable domain in full, completed from reference TRBV7-2 and TRBJ2-3, reads GAGVSQSPSNKVTEKGKDVELRCDPISGHTALYWYRQSLGQGLEFLIYFQGNSAPDKSGLPSDRFSAERTGGSVSTLTIQRTQQEDSAVYLCASSIQEGDTQYFGPGTRLTVL.

The chain combines TRBV7-2 with TRBJ1-4, with D perhaps matching TRBD1 (5 bases). With 3 bases removed from V and 8 bases from J, the gap between germline ends came to 19 bases. Germline CDR1 reads SGHTA; CDR2 reads FQGNSA. The CDR3 totals 16 residues. The chain's CDR3 is CASSLMKQVLGEKLFF. CDR3 DNA: TGTGCCAGCAGCTTGATGAAACAGGTCCTTGGCGAAAAACTGTTTTTT.

V and J are TRBV10-3 and TRBJ2-1; 12 bases match TRBD2. Germline-derived CDR1 and CDR2 are ENHRY and SYGVKD. V shed 5 bases and J 3 bases; nucleotides not matched to a gene: 2. The CDR3 runs to 15 residues. CDR3 sequence: CAISRTSGVYNEQFF. Here the CDR3 DNA reads TGTGCCATCAGTAGGACTAGCGGGGTCTACAATGAGCAGTTCTTC.

V and J are TRBV19 and TRBJ2-5; the match to TRBD2 covers 7 bases. The germline V gene has CDR1 LNHDA and CDR2 SQIVND (reference sequence). The CDR3 length is 15 residues. Trimming cost V 6 bases and J 5 bases; bases outside gene matches: 12. The CDR3 loop is CASRAGAIWRETQYF. The CDR3 DNA sequence: TGTGCCAGTAGGGCGGGAGCAATCTGGAGGGAGACCCAGTACTTC.

The chain joins TRBV12-3 or TRBV12-4 to TRBJ2-5; the match to TRBD1 covers 9 bases. The CDR3 is 14 amino acids. Losses at the gene ends were 7 bases for V and 3 bases for J; bases not matched to a gene: 6. CDR3 residues: CASTTGQGKETQYF. The CDR3, as DNA: TGTGCCAGCACCACGGGACAGGGTAAAGAGACCCAGTACTTC.

This clonotype was counted only a few times. The chain carries TRBV28 and TRBJ2-1, with 7 positions matching TRBD1. Germline V CDR1 and CDR2: MDHEN, SYDVKM. V shed 5 bases, J shed 11 bases, and the junction held 6 bases outside the gene matches. This CDR3 contains 12 residues. The CDR3 bases are TGTGCCAGCAGTCCACGGGACAGTAAGCAGTTCTTC. This translates into CASSPRDSKQFF. The full variable domain, rest sourced from reference TRBV28 and TRBJ2-1, is DVKVTQSSRYLVKRTGEKVFLECVQDMDHENMFWYRQDPGLGLRLIYFSYDVKMKEKGDIPEGYSVSREKKERFSLILESASTNQTSMYLCASSPRDSKQFFGPGTRLTVL.

The rearrangement links TRBV12-3 or TRBV12-4 to TRBJ2-2; D remains ambiguous. CDR3 length: 16 residues. V was shortened by 7 bases and J by 2 bases, with 17 bases between the two germline ends. In DNA, the CDR3 is TGTGCCAGCAACCCCCTAGGCAGTGTCAACACCGGGGAGCTGTTTTTT. Residues: CASNPLGSVNTGELFF.

This clonotype was counted a few times. The V gene is TRBV28, the J gene TRBJ2-7, with D tentatively TRBD2 (5 bases). The germline gives CDR1 MDHEN, CDR2 SYDVKM. Trimming took 3 bases from V and 3 from J, leaving 6 bases between them. The CDR3 runs to 12 residues. The CDR3 DNA sequence: TGTGCCAGCAGTTTCCGGGACTACGAGCAGTACTTC. Amino acid sequence: CASSFRDYEQYF.

The chain carries TRBV3-1 and TRBJ1-1; no firm D call. The CDR3 contains 13 residues. Trimming stripped 1 base from V and 1 base from J, with 4 bases between. Germline V gene lookup returns CDR1 LGHDT and CDR2 YNNKEL (reference sequence). Here the CDR3 DNA reads TGTGCCAGCAGCCAAGGCTCGAACACTGAAGCTTTCTTT. Translation: CASSQGSNTEAFF.

The table lists this clonotype with many counts. The chain is built from TRBV6-2 or TRBV6-3 and TRBJ2-1; D may be TRBD1 (5 bases). The germline V gene has CDR1 MNHEY and CDR2 SVGEGT. CDR3 length equals 15 residues. V was trimmed by 2 bases and J by 4 bases, leaving 12 bases between them. The CDR3 spells CASSYQGKGYNEQFF. As DNA, the CDR3 is TGTGCCAGCAGTTACCAGGGTAAAGGTTACAATGAGCAGTTCTTC.